The sample holds a few counts of the clone carrying this T cell receptor beta chain. The target antigen is unknown. The germline V gene has CDR1 MNHNY and CDR2 SVGAGI (reference sequence). Between the trimmed V and J ends, which lost 2 bases and 3 bases, there was a span of 13 bases. This CDR3 is built from 16 residues. This sample is drawn from a study of T cell responses to AZD1222 COVID-19 vaccine. Notes on the study in general: Close to half of spike-specific TCRs reportedly recognize unmutated variant regions. Donor demographics were predominantly white British with a female majority; clonal diversity may be underestimated.

Some clones are missing from TCRdb's copy, which holds only in-frame ones; the method was immunoSEQ multiplex PCR. The sample carries about 85,000 clones, 80% to 90% recorded once. The TCR comes from an adult in good health. The sequences come from peripheral blood, collected on day 0 of AZD1222 vaccination. The rearrangement joins TRBV6-6 to TRBJ1-4; TRBD1 is a possible D gene (6 bases). CDR3 amino acids: CASSYEGGGANEKLFF. The CDR3 nucleotides are TGTGCCAGCAGTTACGAGGGAGGGGGAGCTAATGAAAAACTGTTTTTT.